Shown below are 17 T cell receptor beta chains from a single sample sequenced in a study of spatial heterogeneity in lung cancer. Regarding the study as a whole: Intratumoral expanded alpha and beta TCR counts were found to track tumor mutation counts.

TCRdb re-called the 5' RACE reads through MiXCR, storing one row per CDR3 protein. Of 4,000 to 5,000 distinct CDR3 sequences listed, 6.5% to 8.5% are singletons. This sample's time point: sample taken at primary tumor resection. For these receptors, no antigen is known. The sequencing used lung tumor tissue, collected at surgery. These receptors were collected from a female donor with early-stage non-small cell lung cancer.

This clonotype counts as medium-sized. CDR3 in DNA: TGCAGCGTGTACGGGACAGTAGCCTTCTTT. Residues: CSVYGTVAFF. The chain employs TRBV29-1 and TRBJ1-1, with 7 bases matching TRBD1. The V gene end was trimmed by 6 bases and the J gene end by 14 bases; junction bases not matched to a gene: 9. Germline CDR1 and CDR2: SQVTM and ANQGSEA. The CDR3 has 10 residues. Complete variable domain (other parts from reference TRBV29-1 and TRBJ1-1): SAVISQKPSRDICQRGTSLTIQCQVDSQVTMMFWYRQQPGQSLTLIATANQGSEATYESGFVIDKFPISRPNLTFSTLTVSNMSPEDSSIYLCSVYGTVAFFGQGTRLTVV.

In this sample, this clonotype turned up a few times. The chain is built from TRBV7-2 and TRBJ2-1; 7 bases fit TRBD2. V was clipped by 5 bases and J by 8 bases; unmatched bases: 15. Germline CDR1 reads SGHTA; CDR2 reads FQGNSA. There are 16 residues in the CDR3. In DNA form, the CDR3 reads TGTGCCAGCAGCGCCTCAGTGGGGGGGAAGATTGATGAGCAGTTCTTC. Amino acid sequence: CASSASVGGKIDEQFF.

This clonotype is categorized as medium-sized. The rearrangement uses TRBV7-8 and TRBJ1-5; no clear D gene. The V gene's germline CDR1 is SGHVS and CDR2 FQNEAQ. V dropped 1 base and J dropped 5 bases, with 3 bases sitting between them. The CDR3 sequence is 12 residues long. The CDR3, as DNA: TGTGCCAGCAGCTTAGGTTATCAGCCCCAGCATTTT. Translating gives CASSLGYQPQHF.

The table lists this clonotype with a few counts. This rearrangement joins TRBV12-3 or TRBV12-4 to TRBJ1-5, with D hard to call. V lost 8 bases and J lost 1, with 6 bases in between. There are 12 residues in the CDR3. In DNA form, the CDR3 reads TGTGCCAGCGGATTCAGCAATCAGCCCCAGCATTTT. It yields the protein CASGFSNQPQHF.

The CDR3 here is CASRLDTQGGQPQHF. The CDR3 nucleotides are TGTGCAAGTCGCTTAGACACACAGGGCGGTCAGCCCCAGCATTTT. V gene TRBV12-2 combines with J gene TRBJ1-5; TRBD1 is taken as the D call from the table, unchecked against the DNA. TRBV12-2 is shown as a pseudogene. CDR3 size: 15 residues.

This clonotype is medium-sized in the sample. The rearrangement uses TRBV7-2 and TRBJ1-5, with D unresolved. Between the trimmed V and J ends, which lost 3 bases and 4 bases, there was a span of 13 bases. Germline V CDR1 and CDR2: SGHTA, FQGNSA. CDR3 length equals 15 residues. CDR3 region: CASSFISAGNQPQHF. DNA of the CDR3: TGTGCCAGCAGCTTTATATCGGCGGGTAATCAGCCCCAGCATTTT.

Ten or more counts support this clonotype. The chain joins TRBV7-2 to TRBJ1-1; 8 bases line up with TRBD1. Germline V gene lookup returns CDR1 SGHTA and CDR2 FQGNSA. Trimming took 4 bases from V and 8 from J; bases not matched to a gene: 3. The CDR3 is 12 amino acids. CDR3 loop: CASSSTGAEAFF. As DNA, the CDR3 is TGTGCCAGCAGCTCGACAGGGGCCGAAGCTTTCTTT.

J is TRBJ1-5 and V is TRBV28, with TRBD1 matching over 10 bases. CDR3 length: 18 residues. V trimming: 2 bases; J trimming: 3 bases; junction bases outside the gene matches: 10. In germline, CDR1 is MDHEN, CDR2 SYDVKM. In DNA, the CDR3 is TGTGCCAGCAGTTTAATTGACGGACAGGGGGTAACCAATCAGCCCCAGCATTTT. Amino acid sequence: CASSLIDGQGVTNQPQHF.

By share, this clonotype ranks as medium-sized. V and J are TRBV5-1 and TRBJ2-7, with D perhaps assigned TRBD1 or TRBD2 (6 bases each). CDR1 is SGHRS and CDR2 is YFSETQ in the germline V gene. The CDR3 covers 12 residues. V was clipped by 0 bases and J by 6 bases, with 7 bases between them. CDR3 loop: CASSLEGGEQYF. For the CDR3, the DNA is TGCGCCAGCAGCTTGGAGGGGGGCGAGCAGTACTTC. The full variable domain, its missing parts supplied by reference TRBV5-1 and TRBJ2-7, is KAGVTQTPRYLIKTRGQQVTLSCSPISGHRSVSWYQQTPGQGLQFLFEYFSETQRNKGNFPGRFSGRQFSNSRSEMNVSTLELGDSALYLCASSLEGGEQYFGPGTRLTVT.

In DNA, the CDR3 is TGCAGCGTCCAAGCGGGGGGGAAATACAATGAGCAGTTCTTC. Protein: CSVQAGGKYNEQFF. V gene TRBV29-1 combines with J gene TRBJ2-1; 10 bases are shared with TRBD2. V dropped 6 bases and J dropped 4; count of bases not matched to a gene: 6. Germline V lookup: CDR1 SQVTM, CDR2 ANQGSEA. The CDR3 has 14 amino acids.

The chain has TRBV29-1 and TRBJ2-1; no clear D gene. Germline CDR1 is SQVTM and CDR2 is ANQGSEA. V was shortened by 0 bases and J by 0 bases, with 9 bases between the two germline ends. The CDR3 length is 15 residues. CDR3 residues: CSVEEAPVSYNEQFF. The CDR3 coding sequence is TGCAGCGTTGAAGAGGCCCCGGTCTCCTACAATGAGCAGTTCTTC.

This clonotype turned up a few times. The genes are TRBV4-1 and TRBJ1-4; D might be TRBD1 (5 bases). Germline V lookup: CDR1 MGHRA, CDR2 YSYEKL. The CDR3 length is 19 residues. Deletions cut 1 base from V and 2 bases from J, with 20 bases between. CDR3 amino acids: CASSQGYTAGTATNEKLFF. The DNA for the CDR3 is TGCGCCAGCAGCCAAGGATACACCGCCGGGACGGCGACTAATGAAAAACTGTTTTTT.

This clonotype is large within its sample. V usage is TRBV7-2 and J usage is TRBJ2-3; D might be TRBD2 (5 bases). Trimming removed 2 bases at V and 6 bases at J, with 15 bases between. The CDR3 totals 15 residues. Germline V gives CDR1 SGHTA, CDR2 FQGNSA. CDR3 sequence reads: CASSLPGKQQDTQYF. CDR3 in DNA: TGTGCCAGCAGCTTACCGGGAAAACAGCAGGATACGCAGTATTTT. Full variable domain (outside the CDR3, taken from reference TRBV7-2 and TRBJ2-3): GAGVSQSPSNKVTEKGKDVELRCDPISGHTALYWYRQSLGQGLEFLIYFQGNSAPDKSGLPSDRFSAERTGGSVSTLTIQRTQQEDSAVYLCASSLPGKQQDTQYFGPGTRLTVL.

The J gene is TRBJ2-5, the V gene TRBV11-1, with TRBD1 matching 8 bases. CDR1 and CDR2 (germline): SGHAT, FQDESV (reference sequence). With 5 bases clipped from V and 1 base from J, the junction kept 3 bases outside the gene matches. This CDR3 contains 14 residues. The CDR3 protein is CASSRQGTQETQYF. The CDR3 DNA reads TGTGCCAGCAGCCGACAGGGGACCCAAGAGACCCAGTACTTC.

The table lists this clonotype with a few counts. The gene calls are TRBV7-2 and TRBJ2-3; TRBD2 aligns across 9 bases. The germline CDR1 and CDR2 sequences are SGHTA and FQGNSA. V trimming: 4 bases; J trimming: 1 base; junction bases outside the gene matches: 3. The CDR3 spans 15 residues. In DNA form, the CDR3 reads TGTGCCAGCAGCTCCAGACTAGCGGGCACAGATACGCAGTATTTT. This translates into CASSSRLAGTDTQYF.

The V call is TRBV2, the J call TRBJ2-5, with 11 nucleotides matching TRBD2. The CDR3 consists of 14 residues. The V and J ends lost 6 bases and 5 bases, in that order; junction bases with no gene match: 5. Germline lookup yields CDR1 SNHLY and CDR2 FYNNEI. DNA of the CDR3: TGTGCCAGCAGACGACTAGCGGGGTTCGAGACCCAGTACTTC. It is translated as CASRRLAGFETQYF.

The J gene is TRBJ1-2, the V gene TRBV7-2, with TRBD1 as a possible D gene (5 bases). V shed 2 bases and J shed 4 bases, with 14 bases lying between them. Germline-derived CDR1 and CDR2 are SGHTA and FQGNSA. The CDR3 has 15 amino acids. The CDR3 region is CASSLSGTGLYGYTF. In DNA form, the CDR3 reads TGTGCCAGCAGCTTATCGGGCACAGGTCTCTATGGCTACACCTTC.